The rows below give T cell receptor beta chains drawn from one sample of a study of blood T cell repertoires in COVID-19. The protocol was immunoSEQ multiplex PCR, while the TCRdb copy is restricted to in-frame clones and leaves out a portion. The table records about 370,000 clones, about 89% of them present only once. The sample taken for sequencing was peripheral blood. The receptors derive from a woman in her twenties or thirties with COVID-19, enrolled during active disease. CDR3s include the opening cysteine and the closing phenylalanine or tryptophan. A D gene is named only where the DNA matches it firmly. Size is stated for part of the rows, as once, few or many counts, or as a class when the clone is expanded.

D,V,J,size,DNA,CDR3
TRBD1,TRBV7-3,TRBJ2-7,-,TGTGCCAGCAGCAAAACCGGGACAGGGGACGAGCAGTACTTC,CASSKTGTGDEQYF
-,TRBV12-3/TRBV12-4,TRBJ2-5,-,TGTGCCAGCAGTCTAGGGGGGGGGTTGACCCAGTACTTC,CASSLGGGLTQYF
TRBD2,TRBV5-1,TRBJ2-3,-,TGCGCCAGCAGCTTGGTGTTAGCGGGAGTTTCCCATTATACGCAGTATTTT,CASSLVLAGVSHYTQYF
TRBD2,TRBV10-1,TRBJ2-7,once,TGCGCCAGCAGACTAGCGGGAGATAGCGACGAGCAGTACTTC,CASRLAGDSDEQYF
-,TRBV6-5,TRBJ2-3,-,TGTGCCAGCTCTCTGGCCCTAGAAACAGATACGCAGTATTTT,CASSLALETDTQYF
-,TRBV15,TRBJ2-5,-,TGTGCCACCAGCAGAGATATCGGGGGCCAAGAGACCCAGTACTTC,CATSRDIGGQETQYF
-,TRBV19,TRBJ1-1,once,TGTGCCAGTAGTATTCGGGGAAGGGACACTGAAGCTTTCTTT,CASSIRGRDTEAFF
TRBD1,TRBV19,TRBJ1-2,-,TGTGCCAGTAGTCCACCGGGACAGTCGTCCTATGGCTACACCTTC,CASSPPGQSSYGYTF
-,TRBV19,TRBJ2-5,-,TGTGCCAGTAGTATCTACCCCCAAGAGACCCAGTACTTC,CASSIYPQETQYF
-,TRBV24-1,TRBJ2-7,-,TGTGCCACCAGTGATGGTGACAGGTTCTTCGAGGGCGAGCAGTACTTC,CATSDGDRFFEGEQYF
TRBD1,TRBV30,TRBJ1-2,-,TGTGCCTGGGGACAGGGGGAATATGGCTACACCTTC,CAWGQGEYGYTF
-,TRBV2,TRBJ1-5,many,TGTGCCAGCAGTCATGGGGGGGAAAATCAGCCCCAGCATTTT,CASSHGGENQPQHF
-,TRBV11-2,TRBJ2-2,-,TGTGCCAGCAGCTTTCTTAGCGGGAACACCGGGGAGCTGTTTTTT,CASSFLSGNTGELFF
TRBD2,TRBV6-1,TRBJ2-3,-,TGTGCCAGCAGTGAACGGCGACTAGCGGGAGACACAGATACGCAGTATTTT,CASSERRLAGDTDTQYF
-,TRBV21-1,TRBJ2-1,-,TGTGCCAGCAAAAATCTCCAGCGGGAGGTACAAGTATACAATGAGCAGTTCTTC,CASKNLQREVQVYNEQFF
-,TRBV3-1/TRBV3-2,TRBJ1-2,-,TGTGCCAGCAGCCTTCTAGCTACTTATGGCTACACCTTC,CASSLLATYGYTF
TRBD2,TRBV3-1/TRBV3-2,TRBJ2-5,-,TGTGCCAGCAGCACCCGACTAGCGGGAGGTAGGGGACAAGAGACCCAGTACTTC,CASSTRLAGGRGQETQYF
-,TRBV7-9,TRBJ2-1,-,TGTGCCAGCAGCTCAAGCGAGGGCGTTTACAATGAGCAGTTCTTC,CASSSSEGVYNEQFF
-,TRBV9,TRBJ1-1,-,TGTGCCAGCAGCGTAGGTCCAGGCAGGACTGAAGCTTTCTTT,CASSVGPGRTEAFF
-,TRBV28,TRBJ1-2,-,TGTGCCAGCAGCGATACCCTGACAGTAACCTATGGCTACACCTTC,CASSDTLTVTYGYTF
-,TRBV5-4,TRBJ1-2,-,TGTGCCAGCAGCTTGGTTGAGGACATCAGCGGCTACACCTTC,CASSLVEDISGYTF
-,TRBV19,TRBJ1-4,-,TGTGCCAGTGAACGAGATGACAGGTCGGGTGAAAAACTGTTTTTT,CASERDDRSGEKLFF
-,TRBV2,TRBJ2-2,few,TGTGCCAGCAGTGGGCAACCGAACACCGGGGAGCTGTTTTTT,CASSGQPNTGELFF
-,TRBV7-9,TRBJ1-6,-,TGTGCCAGCAGCTTTGACAGCAATAATTCACCCCTCCACTTT,CASSFDSNNSPLHF
-,TRBV5-8,TRBJ1-5,-,TGTGCCAGCAGCCGCTGGGGAGGGCCCACCGAGGTGTCCCAGCATTTT,CASSRWGGPTEVSQHF
-,TRBV7-6,TRBJ2-1,-,TGTGCCAGCAGCGGCCACAGGGCTCAGGGCTCCTACAATGAGCAGTTCTTC,CASSGHRAQGSYNEQFF
-,TRBV12-2,TRBJ2-2,-,TGTGCAAGTCGCCAGGCCCAGGGACAGTCCCACACCGGGGAGCTGTTTTTT,CASRQAQGQSHTGELFF